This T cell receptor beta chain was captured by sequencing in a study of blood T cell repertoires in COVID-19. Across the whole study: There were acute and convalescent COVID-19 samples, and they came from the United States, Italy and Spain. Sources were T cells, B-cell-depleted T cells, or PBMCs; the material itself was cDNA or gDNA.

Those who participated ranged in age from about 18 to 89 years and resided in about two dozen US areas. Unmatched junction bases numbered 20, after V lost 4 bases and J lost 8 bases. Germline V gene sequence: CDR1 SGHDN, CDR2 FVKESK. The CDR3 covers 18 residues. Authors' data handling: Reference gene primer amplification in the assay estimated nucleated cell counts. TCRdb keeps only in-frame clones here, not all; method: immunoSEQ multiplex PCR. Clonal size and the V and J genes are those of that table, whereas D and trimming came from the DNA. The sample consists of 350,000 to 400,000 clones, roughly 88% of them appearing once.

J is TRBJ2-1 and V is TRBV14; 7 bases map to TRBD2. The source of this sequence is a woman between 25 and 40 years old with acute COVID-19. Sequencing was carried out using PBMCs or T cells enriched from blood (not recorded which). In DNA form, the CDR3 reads TGTGCCAGCAGCCCCGAGTCATATTCGGCGGGACTACCGGATGAGCAGTTCTTC. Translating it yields CASSPESYSAGLPDEQFF.